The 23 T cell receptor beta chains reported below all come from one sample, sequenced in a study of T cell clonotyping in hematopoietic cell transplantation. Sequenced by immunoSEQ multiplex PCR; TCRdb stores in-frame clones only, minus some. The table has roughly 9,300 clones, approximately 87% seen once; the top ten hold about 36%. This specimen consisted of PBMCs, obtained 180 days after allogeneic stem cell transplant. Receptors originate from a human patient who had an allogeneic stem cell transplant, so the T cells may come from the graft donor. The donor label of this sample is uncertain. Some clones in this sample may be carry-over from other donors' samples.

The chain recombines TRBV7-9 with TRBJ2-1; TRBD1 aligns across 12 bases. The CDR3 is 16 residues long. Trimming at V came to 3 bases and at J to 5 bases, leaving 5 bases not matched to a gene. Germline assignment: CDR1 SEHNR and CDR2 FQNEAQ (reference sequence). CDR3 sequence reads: CASSFRDRGQNNEQFF. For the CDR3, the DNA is TGTGCCAGCAGCTTTCGGGACAGGGGGCAAAACAATGAGCAGTTCTTC.

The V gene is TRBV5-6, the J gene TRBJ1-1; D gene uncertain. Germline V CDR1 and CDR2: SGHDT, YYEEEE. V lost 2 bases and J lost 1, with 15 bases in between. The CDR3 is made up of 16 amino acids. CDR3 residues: CASSFFTDWGNTEAFF. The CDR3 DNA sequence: TGTGCCAGCAGCTTTTTTACAGATTGGGGGAACACTGAAGCTTTCTTT.

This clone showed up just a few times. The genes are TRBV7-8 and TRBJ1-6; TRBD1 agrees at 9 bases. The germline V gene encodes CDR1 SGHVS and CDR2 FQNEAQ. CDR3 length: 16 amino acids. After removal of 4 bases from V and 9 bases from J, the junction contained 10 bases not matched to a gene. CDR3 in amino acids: CASSYRDRELGSPLHF. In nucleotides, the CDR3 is TGTGCCAGCAGCTACCGGGACAGGGAGTTAGGTTCACCCCTCCACTTT.

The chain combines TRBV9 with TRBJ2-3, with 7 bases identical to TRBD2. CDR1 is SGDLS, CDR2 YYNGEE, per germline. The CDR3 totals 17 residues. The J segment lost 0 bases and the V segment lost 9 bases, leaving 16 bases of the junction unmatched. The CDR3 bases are TGTGCCACCCCCCGGGGGGATGGGTTTAAGAGCACAGATACGCAGTATTTT. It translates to CATPRGDGFKSTDTQYF.

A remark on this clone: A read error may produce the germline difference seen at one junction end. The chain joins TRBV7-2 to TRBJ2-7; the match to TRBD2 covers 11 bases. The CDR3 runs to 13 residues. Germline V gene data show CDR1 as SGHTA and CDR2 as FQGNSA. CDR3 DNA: TGTGCCAGCAGCTTAGAGGTAGCGGGAGGGCCTTGCTTC. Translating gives CASSLEVAGGPCF. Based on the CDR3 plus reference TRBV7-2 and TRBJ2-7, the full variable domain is GAGVSQSPSNKVTEKGKDVELRCDPISGHTALYWYRQSLGQGLEFLIYFQGNSAPDKSGLPSDRFSAERTGGSVSTLTIQRTQQEDSAVYLCASSLEVAGGPCFGPGTRLTVT.

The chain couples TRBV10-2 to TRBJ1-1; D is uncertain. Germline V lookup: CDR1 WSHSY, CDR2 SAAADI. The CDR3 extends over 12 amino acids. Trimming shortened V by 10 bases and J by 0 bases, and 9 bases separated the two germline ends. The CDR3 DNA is TGCGCCACTCAGGATATGAACACTGAAGCTTTCTTT. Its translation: CATQDMNTEAFF.

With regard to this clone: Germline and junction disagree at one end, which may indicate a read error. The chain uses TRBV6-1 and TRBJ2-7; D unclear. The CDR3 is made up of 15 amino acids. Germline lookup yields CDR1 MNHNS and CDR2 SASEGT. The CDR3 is CASTLLMVYSDEQYF. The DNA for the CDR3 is TGTGCCAGCACCCTGCTGATGGTTTACTCCGACGAGCAGTACTTC.

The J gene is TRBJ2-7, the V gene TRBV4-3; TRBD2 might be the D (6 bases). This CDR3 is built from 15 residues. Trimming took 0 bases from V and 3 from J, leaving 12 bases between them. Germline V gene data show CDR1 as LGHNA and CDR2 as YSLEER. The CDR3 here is CASSQDASAIYEQYF. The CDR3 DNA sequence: TGCGCCAGCAGCCAAGACGCTAGCGCAATCTACGAGCAGTACTTC.

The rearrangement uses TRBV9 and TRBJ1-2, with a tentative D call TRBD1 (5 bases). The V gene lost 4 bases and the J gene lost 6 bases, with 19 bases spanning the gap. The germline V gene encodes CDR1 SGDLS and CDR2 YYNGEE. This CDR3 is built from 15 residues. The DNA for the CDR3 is TGTGCCAGCAGCTTCTCCGCAGGGATGGGGAATGGCTACACCTTC. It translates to CASSFSAGMGNGYTF.

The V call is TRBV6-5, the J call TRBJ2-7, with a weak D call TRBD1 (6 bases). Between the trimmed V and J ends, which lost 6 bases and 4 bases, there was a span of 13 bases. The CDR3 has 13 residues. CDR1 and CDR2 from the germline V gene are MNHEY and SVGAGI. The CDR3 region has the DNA TGTGCCAGCAGCCGCGGACAGATGTACGAGCAGTACTTC. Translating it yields CASSRGQMYEQYF.

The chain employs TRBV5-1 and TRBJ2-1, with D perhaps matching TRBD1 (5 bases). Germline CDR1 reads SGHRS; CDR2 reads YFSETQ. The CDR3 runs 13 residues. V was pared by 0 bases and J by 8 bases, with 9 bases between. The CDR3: CASSLEGADEQFF. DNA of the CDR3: TGCGCCAGCAGCTTGGAAGGGGCGGATGAGCAGTTCTTC. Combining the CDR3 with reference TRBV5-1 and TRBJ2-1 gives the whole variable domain KAGVTQTPRYLIKTRGQQVTLSCSPISGHRSVSWYQQTPGQGLQFLFEYFSETQRNKGNFPGRFSGRQFSNSRSEMNVSTLELGDSALYLCASSLEGADEQFFGPGTRLTVL.

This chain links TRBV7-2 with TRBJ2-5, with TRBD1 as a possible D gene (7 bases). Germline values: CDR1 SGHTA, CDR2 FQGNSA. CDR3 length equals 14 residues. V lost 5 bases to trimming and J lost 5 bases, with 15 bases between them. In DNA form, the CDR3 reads TGTGCCAGCAGCCTCGGAGGGGGCCGGGAGACCCAGTACTTC. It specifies CASSLGGGRETQYF.

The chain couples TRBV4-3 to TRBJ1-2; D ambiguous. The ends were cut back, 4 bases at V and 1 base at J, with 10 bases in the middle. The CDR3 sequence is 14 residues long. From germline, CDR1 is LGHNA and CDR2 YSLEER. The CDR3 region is CASSPAKGNYGYTF. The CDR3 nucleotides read TGCGCCAGCAGCCCCGCGAAGGGTAACTATGGCTACACCTTC.

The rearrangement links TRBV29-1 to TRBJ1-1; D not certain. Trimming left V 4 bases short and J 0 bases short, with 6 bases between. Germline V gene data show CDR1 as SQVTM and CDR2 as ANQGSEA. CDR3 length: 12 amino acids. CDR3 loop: CSVGHLNTEAFF. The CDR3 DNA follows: TGCAGCGTTGGACACTTGAACACTGAAGCTTTCTTT.

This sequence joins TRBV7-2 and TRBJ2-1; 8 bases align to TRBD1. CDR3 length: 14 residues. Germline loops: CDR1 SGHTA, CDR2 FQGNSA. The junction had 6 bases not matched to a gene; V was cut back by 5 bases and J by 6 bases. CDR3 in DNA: TGTGCCAGCAGCCTTGACAGGGGTAGCAATGAGCAGTTCTTC. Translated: CASSLDRGSNEQFF.

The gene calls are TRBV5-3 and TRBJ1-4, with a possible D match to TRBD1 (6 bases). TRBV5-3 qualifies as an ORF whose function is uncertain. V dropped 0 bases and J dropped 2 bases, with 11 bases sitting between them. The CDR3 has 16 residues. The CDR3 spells CARSLAGDTTNEKLFF. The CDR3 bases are TGTGCCAGAAGCTTGGCCGGGGACACGACTAATGAAAAACTGTTTTTT.

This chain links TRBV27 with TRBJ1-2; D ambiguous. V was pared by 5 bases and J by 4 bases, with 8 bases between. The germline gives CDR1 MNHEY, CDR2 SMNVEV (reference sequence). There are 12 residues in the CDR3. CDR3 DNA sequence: TGTGCCAGCAGTAACGGGTTCTATGGCTACACCTTC. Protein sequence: CASSNGFYGYTF.

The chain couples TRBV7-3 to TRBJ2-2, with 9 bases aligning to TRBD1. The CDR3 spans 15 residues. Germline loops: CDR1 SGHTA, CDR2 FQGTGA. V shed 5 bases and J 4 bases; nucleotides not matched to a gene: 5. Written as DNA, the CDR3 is TGTGCCAGCAGCCGCCAGACAGGGGGCACCGGGGAGCTGTTTTTT. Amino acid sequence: CASSRQTGGTGELFF.

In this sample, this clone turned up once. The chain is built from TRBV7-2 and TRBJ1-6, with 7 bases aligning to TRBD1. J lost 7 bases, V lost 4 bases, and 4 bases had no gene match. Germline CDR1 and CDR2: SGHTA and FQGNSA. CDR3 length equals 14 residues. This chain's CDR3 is CASSSYRGNSPLHF. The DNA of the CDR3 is TGTGCCAGCAGCTCGTACAGGGGCAATTCACCCCTCCACTTT.

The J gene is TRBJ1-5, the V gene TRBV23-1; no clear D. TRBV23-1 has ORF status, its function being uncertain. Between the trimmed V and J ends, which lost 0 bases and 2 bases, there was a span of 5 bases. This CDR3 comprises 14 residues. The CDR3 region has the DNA TGCGCCAGCAGTCAATCGGCAGGCAATCAGCCCCAGCATTTT. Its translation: CASSQSAGNQPQHF.

The CDR3 coding sequence is TGTGCCAGCAGTGTAGGGGGATCAGGGCCCCAGCATTTT. This encodes CASSVGGSGPQHF. The V gene is TRBV6-4, the J gene TRBJ1-5, with D perhaps TRBD1 (6 bases). The V end was cut by 4 bases, the J end by 9 bases, with 13 bases between. The CDR3 is 13 amino acids. Per germline, CDR1 MRHNA and CDR2 SNTAGT.

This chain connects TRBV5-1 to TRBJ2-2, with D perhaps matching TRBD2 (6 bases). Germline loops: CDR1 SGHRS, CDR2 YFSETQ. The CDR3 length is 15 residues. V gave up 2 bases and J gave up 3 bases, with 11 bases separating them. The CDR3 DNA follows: TGCGCCAGCAGCTTCGGGACTTCCGACACCGGGGAGCTGTTTTTT. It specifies CASSFGTSDTGELFF.

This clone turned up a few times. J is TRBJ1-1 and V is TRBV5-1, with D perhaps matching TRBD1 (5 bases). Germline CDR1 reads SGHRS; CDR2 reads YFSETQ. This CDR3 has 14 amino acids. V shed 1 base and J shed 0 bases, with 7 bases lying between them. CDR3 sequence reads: CASSLLGLNTEAFF. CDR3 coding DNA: TGCGCCAGCAGCTTGCTGGGACTGAACACTGAAGCTTTCTTT.